Listed here are 30 T cell receptor beta chains from one sample, sequenced in a study of cytomegalovirus exposure and HLA in healthy donors. PCR was performed using 60 Vbeta and 13 Jbeta primers. The protocol was immunoSEQ multiplex PCR, while the TCRdb copy is restricted to in-frame clones and leaves out a portion. This sample has approximately 100,000 clones, with 70% to 80% found just once. Sequencing used PBMCs. All receptors come from a man aged 55 to 69 in good health and CMV-seropositive.

The genes are TRBV27 and TRBJ2-1; D is ambiguous. The germline V and J ends were trimmed by 2 bases and 0 bases, with 17 bases remaining between them. CDR1 and CDR2 from the germline V gene are MNHEY and SMNVEV (reference sequence). The CDR3 extends over 18 amino acids. CDR3 residues: CASSLTYVEFSSYNEQFF. CDR3 bases: TGTGCCAGCAGTTTAACGTACGTAGAGTTTAGCTCCTACAATGAGCAGTTCTTC.

This clone was observed a few times. The chain recombines TRBV7-9 with TRBJ2-7, with 9 bases that match TRBD1. The junction had 12 bases not matched to a gene; V was cut back by 5 bases and J by 7 bases. The CDR3 spans 15 residues. Germline V gene data show CDR1 as SEHNR and CDR2 as FQNEAQ (reference sequence). The DNA for the CDR3 is TGTGCCAGCAGCCCTCCGGGACAGGGCCTTTTTGAGCAGTACTTC. Its translation is CASSPPGQGLFEQYF.

The sample holds a few counts of this clone. The V gene is TRBV7-2, the J gene TRBJ2-2; TRBD2 is a possible D gene (6 bases). Per the germline V gene, CDR1 is SGHTA and CDR2 is FQGNSA. V lost 1 base to trimming and J lost 3 bases, with 9 bases between them. The CDR3 has 15 residues. Here the CDR3 DNA reads TGTGCCAGCAGCTTAGTGCGGGGCGACACCGGGGAGCTGTTTTTT. Protein sequence: CASSLVRGDTGELFF.

The chain uses TRBV27 and TRBJ2-2; 9 bases map to TRBD1. CDR1 MNHEY and CDR2 SMNVEV come from the germline V gene (reference sequence). Germline trimming cut 6 bases from V and 6 bases from J; bases unmatched to any gene: 2. This CDR3 region has 13 residues. CDR3 sequence reads: CASRRTGAGELFF. CDR3 in DNA: TGTGCCAGCAGGCGGACAGGGGCCGGGGAGCTGTTTTTT.

As regards this clone: Other DNA variants within this sample encode the same CDR3. The rearrangement links TRBV7-6 to TRBJ2-7, with no clear D. V lost 1 base and J lost 8, with 6 bases in between. The CDR3 covers 11 residues. In germline, CDR1 is SGHVS, CDR2 FNYEAQ. This CDR3 is CASSLESKQYF. DNA for the CDR3: TGTGCCAGCAGCTTAGAGTCTAAGCAGTACTTC.

The V gene is TRBV6-1, the J gene TRBJ2-3; weak D call: TRBD1 (5 bases). Germline V gives CDR1 MNHNS, CDR2 SASEGT. CDR3 size: 16 residues. V was shortened by 3 bases and J by 0 bases, with 13 bases between the two germline ends. CDR3 nucleotides: TGTGCCAGCAGTGATTGGCAGGGCCCTAGCACAGATACGCAGTATTTT. Residues: CASSDWQGPSTDTQYF.

This CDR3 is CASSYGTGWSEQYF. The CDR3 DNA follows: TGTGCCAGCAGCTACGGGACAGGGTGGTCCGAGCAGTACTTC. The chain has TRBV5-8 and TRBJ2-7; the match to TRBD1 covers 9 bases. The germline V gene has CDR1 SGHTS and CDR2 YDEGEE. The CDR3 has 14 amino acids. V trimming: 3 bases; J trimming: 6 bases; junction bases outside the gene matches: 7. The full variable domain, its missing parts supplied by reference TRBV5-8 and TRBJ2-7, is EAGVTQSPTHLIKTRGQQATLRCSPISGHTSVYWYQQALGLGLQFLLWYDEGEERNRGNFPPRFSGRQFPNYSSELNVNALELEDSALYLCASSYGTGWSEQYFGPGTRLTVT.

The sample holds a few counts of this clone. The rearrangement joins TRBV5-1 to TRBJ2-5; 9 bases are a match to TRBD2. V gave up 2 bases and J gave up 3 bases; unmatched junction bases: 8. This CDR3 is built from 16 residues. From germline, CDR1 is SGHRS and CDR2 YFSETQ. CDR3 coding DNA: TGCGCCAGCAGCTTCAATAGCGGGGGACCGAAAGAGACCCAGTACTTC. Its protein product is CASSFNSGGPKETQYF.

The chain joins TRBV25-1 to TRBJ1-3; D unclear. From germline, CDR1 is MGHDK and CDR2 SYGVNS. V lost 5 bases, J lost 5 bases, and 16 bases lay in between. The CDR3 is made up of 15 amino acids. The CDR3, as DNA: TGTGCCAGCAGTCCCACCGGGTCCCGGAGAAACACCATATATTTT. This sequence encodes CASSPTGSRRNTIYF.

The chain combines TRBV28 with TRBJ1-2; TRBD1 agrees at 8 bases. Germline CDR1 MDHEN, CDR2 SYDVKM. The CDR3 contains 14 residues. With V trimmed by 1 base and J by 6 bases, 4 bases remained unmatched. This chain's CDR3 is CASSLFGQGNGYTF. In DNA form, the CDR3 reads TGTGCCAGCAGTTTATTCGGACAGGGTAATGGCTACACCTTC.

This clone appeared a few times. This chain joins TRBV7-9 and TRBJ1-5; D uncertain. There are 12 residues in the CDR3. The V gene lost 5 bases and the J gene lost 6 bases, with 8 bases spanning the gap. Germline-derived CDR1 and CDR2 are SEHNR and FQNEAQ (reference sequence). CDR3 bases: TGTGCCAGCAGCCGAGGTGGTCAGCCCCAGCATTTT. Amino acids: CASSRGGQPQHF. The variable domain in full, with the rest retrieved from reference TRBV7-9 and TRBJ1-5, is DTGVSQNPRHKITKRGQNVTFRCDPISEHNRLYWYRQTLGQGPEFLTYFQNEAQLEKSRLLSDRFSAERPKGSFSTLEIQRTEQGDSAMYLCASSRGGQPQHFGDGTRLSIL.

CDR3 DNA: TGTGCCAGCAGTGGCCAACCCAGGGAAAGTGGCTACACCTTC. It is translated as CASSGQPRESGYTF. V is TRBV6-4 and J is TRBJ1-2, with D possibly matching TRBD1 (5 bases). Between the trimmed V and J ends, which lost 4 bases and 7 bases, there was a span of 16 bases. Germline CDR1 is MRHNA and CDR2 is SNTAGT. There are 14 residues in the CDR3.

The chain is built from TRBV7-2 and TRBJ1-5, with D tentatively TRBD1 (5 bases). Germline V gene lookup returns CDR1 SGHTA and CDR2 FQGNSA. The germline V and J ends were trimmed by 0 bases and 2 bases, with 11 bases remaining between them. The CDR3 is made up of 16 amino acids. The CDR3 bases are TGTGCCAGCAGCTTAGCTTTGGGGGGGGGCAATCAGCCCCAGCATTTT. It codes for CASSLALGGGNQPQHF. Together with reference TRBV7-2 and TRBJ1-5, the CDR3 gives the full variable domain: GAGVSQSPSNKVTEKGKDVELRCDPISGHTALYWYRQSLGQGLEFLIYFQGNSAPDKSGLPSDRFSAERTGGSVSTLTIQRTQQEDSAVYLCASSLALGGGNQPQHFGDGTRLSIL.

The J gene is TRBJ2-7, the V gene TRBV5-1, with 7 bases aligning to TRBD2. The CDR3 consists of 15 residues. Germline V gives CDR1 SGHRS, CDR2 YFSETQ. The trim removed 0 bases at V and 2 bases at J, leaving 5 bases unmatched. The CDR3 nucleotides read TGCGCCAGCAGCTTGGGGGGAGGGATCGCCTACGAGCAGTACTTC. Amino acids: CASSLGGGIAYEQYF.

This chain uses TRBV18 with TRBJ2-7; the D gene is possibly TRBD2 (5 bases). CDR1 is KGHSH and CDR2 is LQKENI in the germline V gene. This CDR3 is built from 12 residues. Trimming left V 2 bases short and J 6 bases short, with 8 bases between. CDR3 nucleotide sequence: TGTGCCAGCTCACCATCCGGGGTCGAGCAGTACTTC. Translated: CASSPSGVEQYF.

The rearrangement joins TRBV5-1 to TRBJ2-7; no definite D call. Germline CDR1 is SGHRS and CDR2 is YFSETQ. Trimming took off 0 bases at V and 4 bases at J, with 14 bases between the two ends. CDR3 length equals 15 residues. CDR3 coding DNA: TGCGCCAGCAGCTTGGACAGCCCTGGTCATTACGAGCAGTACTTC. Protein: CASSLDSPGHYEQYF.

The chain carries TRBV18 and TRBJ2-1; 8 positions match TRBD2. Germline V CDR1 and CDR2: KGHSH, LQKENI. The trim removed 2 bases at V and 4 bases at J, leaving 4 bases unmatched. The CDR3 extends over 15 amino acids. In DNA form, the CDR3 reads TGTGCCAGCTCACCAAACCAGCGGGGGTACAATGAGCAGTTCTTC. Protein sequence: CASSPNQRGYNEQFF.

For this clone: At one boundary the junction diverges from the germline segment, which might be a read error. In DNA form, the CDR3 reads TGCGCCAGCAGCGGGGACAGGGAGCACACTGAAGCTTTCTTT. This sequence encodes CASSGDREHTEAFF. The chain uses TRBV7-9 and TRBJ1-1; 9 bases align to TRBD1. The length of the CDR3 is 14 residues. Germline values: CDR1 SEHNR, CDR2 FQNEAQ (reference sequence).

The chain joins TRBV29-1 to TRBJ2-5; 7 positions agree with TRBD1. V lost 6 bases, J lost 4 bases, and 14 bases stayed unmatched. Germline V gene data show CDR1 as SQVTM and CDR2 as ANQGSEA. The length of the CDR3 is 15 residues. The CDR3 spells CSVVPLAQGVETQYF. In DNA, the CDR3 is TGCAGCGTCGTTCCCCTCGCCCAGGGGGTAGAGACCCAGTACTTC.

V gene TRBV5-4 combines with J gene TRBJ1-2; TRBD1 might be the D (5 bases). Between the trimmed V and J ends, which lost 4 bases and 8 bases, there was a span of 18 bases. Germline V CDR1 and CDR2: SGHNT, YYREEE (reference sequence). CDR3 size: 14 residues. The CDR3 loop is CASSADVSKGGYTF. CDR3 coding DNA: TGTGCCAGCAGCGCGGACGTCTCTAAGGGGGGCTACACCTTC.

The table lists this clone with a few counts. The chain uses TRBV6-1 and TRBJ2-1, with TRBD2 as a possible D gene (6 bases). The CDR3 loop spans 13 amino acids. The germline gives CDR1 MNHNS, CDR2 SASEGT. V was trimmed by 6 bases and J by 8 bases, leaving 14 bases between them. The CDR3 region has the DNA TGTGCCAGCAGCCCCCTAGCGAGGGATGAGCAGTTCTTC. This encodes CASSPLARDEQFF.

This chain uses TRBV19 with TRBJ1-5, with D perhaps matching TRBD1 (5 bases). Trimming took off 3 bases at V and 6 bases at J, with 9 bases between the two ends. This CDR3 has 13 residues. Germline assignment: CDR1 LNHDA and CDR2 SQIVND (reference sequence). Here the CDR3 reads CASSIDRVQPQHF. CDR3 DNA sequence: TGTGCCAGTAGTATTGACAGAGTTCAGCCCCAGCATTTT.

J is TRBJ2-7 and V is TRBV5-6, with D possibly TRBD1 on 5 matching bases. The germline V and J ends were trimmed by 0 bases and 4 bases, with 14 bases remaining between them. The germline V gene encodes CDR1 SGHDT and CDR2 YYEEEE. This CDR3 contains 15 residues. The CDR3 DNA follows: TGTGCCAGCAGCTTGGAAGGGCAGGGAATTTACGAGCAGTACTTC. Its protein is CASSLEGQGIYEQYF.

This chain joins TRBV4-3 and TRBJ2-3, with 8 bases fitting TRBD1. V lost 0 bases and J lost 1; bases outside the gene matches: 9. This CDR3 has 18 residues. Per the germline V gene, CDR1 is LGHNA and CDR2 is YSLEER. CDR3 DNA: TGCGCCAGCAGCCAAGAGGGACCCTGGACAGGGCGCACAGATACGCAGTATTTT. This translates into CASSQEGPWTGRTDTQYF.

In its sample, this clone was seen a few times. The V call is TRBV6-1, the J call TRBJ1-4; D is unresolved. The CDR3 is made up of 12 amino acids. The ends were cut back, 6 bases at V and 3 bases at J, with 5 bases in the middle. Germline CDR1 MNHNS, CDR2 SASEGT. This CDR3 reads CASRAPNEKLFF. CDR3 DNA: TGTGCCAGCAGGGCCCCTAATGAAAAACTGTTTTTT.

The chain uses TRBV15 and TRBJ2-2; 7 bases map to TRBD2. Germline loops: CDR1 LNHNV, CDR2 YYDKDF (reference sequence). The CDR3 has 17 residues. V shed 5 bases and J 1 base; nucleotides not matched to a gene: 10. DNA of the CDR3: TGTGCCACCAGCTTAGAGGGGCGGGGGAGGAACACCGGGGAGCTGTTTTTT. It yields the protein CATSLEGRGRNTGELFF.

Here the CDR3 reads CASSFGGKNEQYF. In nucleotides, the CDR3 is TGTGCCAGCAGCTTCGGGGGAAAAAACGAGCAGTACTTC. V and J are TRBV7-9 and TRBJ2-7; D possibly corresponds to TRBD2 (6 bases). This CDR3 has 13 residues. In germline, CDR1 is SEHNR, CDR2 FQNEAQ (reference sequence). V gave up 3 bases and J gave up 5 bases, with 11 bases separating them. The full variable domain, rest sourced from reference TRBV7-9 and TRBJ2-7, is DTGVSQNPRHKITKRGQNVTFRCDPISEHNRLYWYRQTLGQGPEFLTYFQNEAQLEKSRLLSDRFSAERPKGSFSTLEIQRTEQGDSAMYLCASSFGGKNEQYFGPGTRLTVT.

The rearrangement links TRBV6-1 to TRBJ2-1; D remains unclear. V lost 4 bases, J lost 3 bases, and 7 bases lay in between. The CDR3 has 13 residues. Germline lookup yields CDR1 MNHNS and CDR2 SASEGT. CDR3 sequence reads: CASSAYFYNEQFF. Here the CDR3 DNA reads TGTGCCAGCAGTGCTTATTTCTACAATGAGCAGTTCTTC.

The V gene is TRBV19, the J gene TRBJ1-3; 7 bases align to TRBD1. J gave up 4 bases and V 6 bases, and 6 bases lay outside the gene matches. The CDR3 is 14 residues long. Per germline, CDR1 LNHDA and CDR2 SQIVND (reference sequence). The CDR3 loop reads CASSIGTVGNTIYF. CDR3 DNA sequence: TGTGCCAGTAGCATCGGGACAGTCGGAAACACCATATATTTT. Using reference TRBV19 and TRBJ1-3 for the parts outside the CDR3, the full variable domain is DGGITQSPKYLFRKEGQNVTLSCEQNLNHDAMYWYRQDPGQGLRLIYYSQIVNDFQKGDIAEGYSVSREKKESFPLTVTSAQKNPTAFYLCASSIGTVGNTIYFGEGSWLTVV.

The chain has TRBV4-1 and TRBJ2-7; D is undetermined. Trimming removed 4 bases at V and 3 bases at J, with 10 bases between. Germline V gene lookup returns CDR1 MGHRA and CDR2 YSYEKL. The CDR3 runs to 13 residues. The CDR3 is CASSRLVIYEQYF. The CDR3 DNA reads as TGCGCCAGCAGCCGCCTAGTTATCTACGAGCAGTACTTC.